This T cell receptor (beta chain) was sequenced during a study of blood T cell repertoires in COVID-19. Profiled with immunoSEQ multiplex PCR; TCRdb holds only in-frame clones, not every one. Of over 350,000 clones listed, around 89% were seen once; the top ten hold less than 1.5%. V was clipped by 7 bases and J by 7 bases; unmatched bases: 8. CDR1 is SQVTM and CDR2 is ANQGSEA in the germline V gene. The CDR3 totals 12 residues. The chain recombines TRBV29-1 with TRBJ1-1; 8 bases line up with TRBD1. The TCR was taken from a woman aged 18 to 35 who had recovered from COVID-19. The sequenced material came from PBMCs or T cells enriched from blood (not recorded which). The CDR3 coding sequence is TGCAGCGCCGGAACAGGGGGGGGTGAAGCTTTCTTT. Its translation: CSAGTGGGEAFF.